This paragraph covers one T cell receptor beta chain sequence. Enrollment of patients from Seattle took place during active infection, with longitudinal follow-up. The source of the sample is a study of blood T cell repertoires in COVID-19. Study as a whole: Spain, Italy and the United States supplied samples that represented acute and convalescent COVID-19.

The CDR3 has 12 amino acids. Trimming stripped 4 bases from V and 5 bases from J, with 6 bases between. The germline gives CDR1 SGDLS, CDR2 YYNGEE. Per the study methods: For nucleated cells, counts were estimated from reference gene primer amplification. Clones were sequenced by immunoSEQ multiplex PCR, and TCRdb holds only the in-frame ones, with some missing. V and J calls and clone size are copied from that table; D and trimming were computed from the DNA. The sample holds approximately 40,000 clones, about 90% seen once. The sequencing input was peripheral blood. This clonotype was obtained from a man aged 60-69 years with COVID-19, enrolled during active disease. The V call is TRBV9, the J call TRBJ2-2; D is uncertain. In nucleotides, the CDR3 is TGTGCCAGCAGCCCGTATACCGGGGAGCTGTTTTTT. Protein: CASSPYTGELFF.